The 19 T cell receptor beta chains reported below all come from one sample, sequenced in a study of cytomegalovirus exposure and HLA in healthy donors. Here immunoSEQ multiplex PCR was the method, and the copy in TCRdb shows in-frame clones only, minus some. Of 75,000 to 100,000 clones detected, roughly 96% appear once; the ten largest clones hold roughly 0.82%. Sequencing used PBMCs. The source is a man between 18 and 35 years old in good health and CMV-seronegative.

The chain couples TRBV19 to TRBJ1-1; 9 bases fit TRBD1. CDR1 LNHDA and CDR2 SQIVND come from the germline V gene (reference sequence). The V segment lost 6 bases and the J segment 4 bases; nucleotides outside the gene matches: 9. This CDR3 spans 15 amino acids. The CDR3 nucleotides are TGTGCCAGTAGCCCTCGGGACAGGGAAGGCACTGAAGCTTTCTTT. Its protein product is CASSPRDREGTEAFF. The entire variable domain, with the rest obtained from reference TRBV19 and TRBJ1-1, is as follows: DGGITQSPKYLFRKEGQNVTLSCEQNLNHDAMYWYRQDPGQGLRLIYYSQIVNDFQKGDIAEGYSVSREKKESFPLTVTSAQKNPTAFYLCASSPRDREGTEAFFGQGTRLTVV.

The chain couples TRBV18 to TRBJ2-7; D is unclear. Trimming left V 2 bases short and J 6 bases short, with 8 bases between. CDR3 length: 12 amino acids. Germline CDR1 and CDR2: KGHSH and LQKENI. In nucleotides, the CDR3 is TGTGCCAGCTCACCAGGGTTGGGCGAGCAGTACGTC. Translating it yields CASSPGLGEQYV.

The chain links TRBV6-5 to TRBJ1-5; maybe TRBD1 (5 bases). The ends were cut back, 1 base at V and 1 base at J, with 8 bases in the middle. There are 15 residues in the CDR3. The germline V gene encodes CDR1 MNHEY and CDR2 SVGAGI. CDR3 region: CASSYFGGSNQPQHF. CDR3 DNA: TGTGCCAGCAGTTACTTTGGGGGGAGCAATCAGCCCCAGCATTTT.

The chain carries TRBV5-1 and TRBJ2-3; 9 bases agree with TRBD1. The CDR3 is 14 residues long. Losses at the gene ends were 0 bases for V and 6 bases for J; bases not matched to a gene: 2. In germline, CDR1 is SGHRS, CDR2 YFSETQ. The CDR3, as DNA: TGCGCCAGCAGCTTGGGACAGGGGGTGGATACGCAGTATTTT. Translating gives CASSLGQGVDTQYF.

This clone showed up just once. The chain has TRBV29-1 and TRBJ1-2; no reliable D call. The CDR3 is 11 residues long. The V end lost 5 bases, the J end lost 1 base, and 5 bases lay between the germline ends. CDR1 is SQVTM, CDR2 ANQGSEA, per germline. The CDR3 DNA sequence: TGCAGCGTTACAAGTAACTATGGCTACACCTTC. Translating gives CSVTSNYGYTF.

The chain is built from TRBV5-1 and TRBJ2-7; 10 positions match TRBD1. With 2 bases clipped from V and 2 bases from J, the junction kept 4 bases outside the gene matches. This CDR3 contains 15 residues. CDR1 and CDR2 (germline): SGHRS, YFSETQ. The DNA of the CDR3 is TGCGCCAGCAGCTTCTCCGGGACAGGGGCCTACGAGCAGTACTTC. Residues: CASSFSGTGAYEQYF.

This chain uses TRBV18 with TRBJ2-7; D is ambiguous. CDR3 size: 14 residues. Per germline, CDR1 KGHSH and CDR2 LQKENI. V lost 3 bases, J lost 4 bases, and 13 bases lay in between. The CDR3 sequence is CASSPTTTWYEQYV. The CDR3 DNA is TGTGCCAGCTCACCGACAACCACTTGGTACGAGCAGTACGTC.

J is TRBJ2-7 and V is TRBV7-9, with 10 bases lining up with TRBD1. The V segment lost 5 bases and the J segment 6 bases; nucleotides outside the gene matches: 13. CDR1 SEHNR and CDR2 FQNEAQ come from the germline V gene (reference sequence). This CDR3 has 16 residues. CDR3 residues: CASSVGLGTGAAEQYF. The CDR3 DNA is TGTGCCAGCAGCGTTGGACTGGGGACAGGGGCGGCCGAGCAGTACTTC.

V usage is TRBV6-5 and J usage is TRBJ1-1; the D gene is possibly TRBD1 (6 bases). The CDR3 is made up of 13 amino acids. Trimming took off 10 bases at V and 4 bases at J, with 16 bases between the two ends. CDR1 and CDR2 from the germline V gene are MNHEY and SVGAGI. CDR3 coding DNA: TGTGCCACCCGTGGGGGGGCGCTCACTGAAGCTTTCTTT. Encoded protein: CATRGGALTEAFF.

This clone was seen once. The chain has TRBV7-2 and TRBJ2-2, with 11 bases fitting TRBD2. The CDR3 runs to 16 residues. Germline-derived CDR1 and CDR2 are SGHTA and FQGNSA. J lost 2 bases, V lost 4 bases, and 3 bases had no gene match. CDR3 nucleotides: TGTGCCAGCAGCTGGCTAGCGGGGGGAAACACCGGGGAGCTGTTTTTT. Translated: CASSWLAGGNTGELFF. Filled out from reference TRBV7-2 and TRBJ2-2, the complete variable domain reads GAGVSQSPSNKVTEKGKDVELRCDPISGHTALYWYRQSLGQGLEFLIYFQGNSAPDKSGLPSDRFSAERTGGSVSTLTIQRTQQEDSAVYLCASSWLAGGNTGELFFGEGSRLTVL.

This sequence joins TRBV9 and TRBJ1-1, with D maybe TRBD1 (6 bases). Deletions cut 4 bases from V and 4 bases from J, with 17 bases between. The CDR3 has 15 residues. Germline CDR1 is SGDLS and CDR2 is YYNGEE. CDR3 sequence reads: CASSRGGGLGTEAFF. CDR3 bases: TGTGCCAGCAGCCGCGGGGGGGGCTTGGGCACTGAAGCTTTCTTT.

This clone has just one count. The J gene is TRBJ1-4, the V gene TRBV13; 8 bases agree with TRBD1. The CDR3 is 16 residues long. Looked up from germline, CDR1 is PRHDT and CDR2 is FYEKMQ (reference sequence). V gave up 3 bases and J gave up 4 bases; unmatched junction bases: 7. The CDR3 DNA reads TGTGCCAGCAGCTTGAGGGAACAGGGGGGTAATGAAAAACTGTTTTTT. Translating gives CASSLREQGGNEKLFF. Supplemented by reference TRBV13 and TRBJ1-4, the full variable domain reads AAGVIQSPRHLIKEKRETATLKCYPIPRHDTVYWYQQGPGQDPQFLISFYEKMQSDKGSIPDRFSAQQFSDYHSELNMSSLELGDSALYFCASSLREQGGNEKLFFGSGTQLSVL.

The chain links TRBV6-1 to TRBJ2-7, with 7 nucleotides matching TRBD1. Germline-derived CDR1 and CDR2 are MNHNS and SASEGT. CDR3 length equals 15 residues. V shed 2 bases and J 2 bases; nucleotides not matched to a gene: 6. As DNA, the CDR3 is TGTGCCAGCAGTGAAAGATTGGACAGGCCCTACGAGCAGTACTTC. It yields the protein CASSERLDRPYEQYF.

The gene calls are TRBV5-1 and TRBJ2-2; 12 bases map to TRBD1. V lost 4 bases to trimming and J lost 10 bases; unmatched junction nucleotides: 8. In germline, CDR1 is SGHRS, CDR2 YFSETQ. There are 15 residues in the CDR3. CDR3 bases: TGCGCCAGCAGCGCCGATGGGGACAGGGGGCAGGAGCTGTTTTTT. It specifies CASSADGDRGQELFF.

The chain recombines TRBV7-2 with TRBJ1-2; tentative D call: TRBD1 (5 bases). CDR3 length: 13 amino acids. V lost 5 bases to trimming and J lost 4 bases, with 11 bases between them. The V gene's germline CDR1 is SGHTA and CDR2 FQGNSA. CDR3 DNA: TGTGCCAGCAGCCACACGGACACCTATGGCTACACCTTC. This codes for CASSHTDTYGYTF.

The chain is built from TRBV30 and TRBJ1-1; no firm D call. The CDR3 runs 13 residues. The V and J ends lost 1 base and 5 bases respectively, with 11 bases between them. Germline loops: CDR1 GTSNPN, CDR2 SVGIG (reference sequence). CDR3 in amino acids: CAWSASPGTEAFF. In DNA, the CDR3 is TGTGCCTGGAGTGCCTCTCCGGGGACTGAAGCTTTCTTT.

The gene calls are TRBV6-5 and TRBJ2-3, with TRBD2 matching 10 bases. The CDR3 length is 15 residues. V shed 5 bases, J shed 3 bases, and the junction held 5 bases outside the gene matches. The germline CDR1 and CDR2 sequences are MNHEY and SVGAGI. The CDR3 protein is CASSRLAGWTDTQYF. Here the CDR3 DNA reads TGTGCCAGCAGTCGACTAGCGGGTTGGACAGATACGCAGTATTTT.

The chain uses TRBV7-2 and TRBJ2-1, with 7 positions matching TRBD2. This CDR3 comprises 13 residues. The V segment lost 0 bases and the J segment 15 bases; nucleotides outside the gene matches: 8. Germline V gene lookup returns CDR1 SGHTA and CDR2 FQGNSA. The DNA for the CDR3 is TGTGCCAGCAGCTTAGCTGGGGGGAGGGGACTGTTCTTC. This encodes CASSLAGGRGLFF.

The CDR3 DNA follows: TGTGCCAGCAGCCCGCAACAGGGCATTAAGCAGTTCTTC. It specifies CASSPQQGIKQFF. The chain couples TRBV5-4 to TRBJ2-1, with a possible D match to TRBD1 (6 bases). The CDR3 has 13 residues. V lost 4 bases, J lost 11 bases, and 16 bases lay in between. Looked up from germline, CDR1 is SGHNT and CDR2 is YYREEE (reference sequence).